This T cell receptor beta chain was documented in a study of T cell repertoires in cytomegalovirus infection. At the level of the study: It was the public TCR beta signatures that indicated both CMV infection and matching HLA type. Regarding the study as a whole: CMV-specific TCR beta clonotypes restricted by HLA-C dominated the ex vivo response.

This clonotype showed up just a few times. Its matching antigen is unknown. V shed 2 bases, J shed 5 bases, and the junction held 9 bases outside the gene matches. The CDR3 is 16 residues long. Germline V gene sequence: CDR1 SGHTA, CDR2 FQGNSA. A single record per CDR3 protein comes from TCRdb applying MiXCR to the reads. The table records around 740,000 distinct CDR3 sequences, 35% to 45% of them present only once. The sample taken for sequencing was PBMCs. The chain employs TRBV7-2 and TRBJ2-5; the match to TRBD2 covers 9 bases. The clonotype was recovered from a human donor in good health (CMV status not recorded). Some clones in this sample may be carry-over from other donors' samples. This CDR3 reads CASSLRWRGGRETQYF. For the CDR3, the DNA is TGTGCCAGCAGCTTACGCTGGCGGGGGGGCCGGGAGACCCAGTACTTC.